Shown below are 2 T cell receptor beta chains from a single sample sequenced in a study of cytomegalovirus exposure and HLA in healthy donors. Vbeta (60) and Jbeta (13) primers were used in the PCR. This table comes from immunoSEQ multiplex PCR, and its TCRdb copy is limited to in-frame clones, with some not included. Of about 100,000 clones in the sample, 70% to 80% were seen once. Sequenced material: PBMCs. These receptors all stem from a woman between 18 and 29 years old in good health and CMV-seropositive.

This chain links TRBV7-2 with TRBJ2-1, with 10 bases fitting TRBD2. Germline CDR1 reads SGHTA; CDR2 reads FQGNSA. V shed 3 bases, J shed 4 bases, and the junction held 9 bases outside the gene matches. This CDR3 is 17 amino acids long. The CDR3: CASSLLLAGDLYNEQFF. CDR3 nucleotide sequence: TGTGCCAGCAGCTTGCTCCTAGCGGGAGATCTATACAATGAGCAGTTCTTC. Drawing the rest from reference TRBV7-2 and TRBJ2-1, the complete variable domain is GAGVSQSPSNKVTEKGKDVELRCDPISGHTALYWYRQSLGQGLEFLIYFQGNSAPDKSGLPSDRFSAERTGGSVSTLTIQRTQQEDSAVYLCASSLLLAGDLYNEQFFGPGTRLTVL.

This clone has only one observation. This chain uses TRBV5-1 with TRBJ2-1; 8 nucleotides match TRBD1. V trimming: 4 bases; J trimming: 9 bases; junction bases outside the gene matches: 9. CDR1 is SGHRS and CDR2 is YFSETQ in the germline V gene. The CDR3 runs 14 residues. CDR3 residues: CASSTGQGWSEQFF. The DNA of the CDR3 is TGCGCCAGCAGCACTGGACAGGGATGGAGTGAGCAGTTCTTC.